These 20 T cell receptor beta chains were all obtained from the same sample, sequenced in a study of post-analysis software for immune sequencing data. General observations from the study: When patients were compared with controls, 4 or 5 TRBV segments were more frequent, TRBV5-6, TRBV5-1 and TRBV20-1 among them.

Presence of unique molecular identifiers characterized the TCR beta cDNA libraries. TCRdb re-analysed the PCR reads in MiXCR, keeping a single row per CDR3 protein. This sample has roughly 580,000 distinct CDR3 sequences, with 44% found just once. For these TCRs, the target antigens are not known. Sequencing was performed on blood. The receptors here all came from a girl between 5 and 17 years old with multiple sclerosis.

CDR3 amino acids: CASSSGTGIWETQYF. DNA for the CDR3: TGCGCCAGCAGCTCCGGGACAGGGATATGGGAGACCCAGTACTTC. The chain is built from TRBV5-1 and TRBJ2-7; the match to TRBD1 covers 9 bases. The end of the DNA aligns better with TRBJ2-5, so the J call may be wrong. CDR1 is SGHRS, CDR2 YFSETQ, per germline. This CDR3 comprises 15 residues.

This clonotype was detected once. The chain couples TRBV2 to TRBJ2-7; tentative D call: TRBD1 (6 bases). The CDR3 contains 12 residues. The V end lost 8 bases, the J end lost 7 bases, and 15 bases lay between the germline ends. Germline CDR1 reads SNHLY; CDR2 reads FYNNEI. CDR3 protein: CASHRDLQEQYF. Written as DNA, the CDR3 is TGTGCCAGCCACAGGGACCTACAAGAGCAGTACTTC. Filled out from reference TRBV2 and TRBJ2-7, the complete variable domain reads EPEVTQTPSHQVTQMGQEVILRCVPISNHLYFYWYRQILGQKVEFLVSFYNNEISEKSEIFDDQFSVERPDGSNFTLKIRSTKLEDSAMYFCASHRDLQEQYFGPGTRLTVT.

As to this clonotype: One end of the junction fails to match germline, which may point to a read error. The V and J genes are TRBV28 and TRBJ2-7; TRBD1 agrees at 7 bases. The CDR3 totals 14 residues. Looked up from germline, CDR1 is MDHEN and CDR2 is SYDVKM. The CDR3 sequence is CASSTGQSYYGQYF. CDR3 DNA sequence: TGTGCCAGCAGCACGGGACAGAGCTACTACGGGCAGTACTTC.

A few counts support this clonotype. The chain employs TRBV5-6 and TRBJ1-2, with TRBD1 identical over 7 bases. The CDR3 consists of 16 residues. Germline V gene lookup returns CDR1 SGHDT and CDR2 YYEEEE. V dropped 4 bases and J dropped 7; count of bases not matched to a gene: 16. CDR3 amino acids: CASSPRLRQGSGGYTF. DNA of the CDR3: TGTGCCAGCAGCCCCCGACTTAGACAGGGTTCGGGTGGCTACACCTTC.

The gene calls are TRBV7-9 and TRBJ1-2; 9 bases are a match to TRBD1. V trimming: 5 bases; J trimming: 4 bases; junction bases outside the gene matches: 11. From germline, CDR1 is SEHNR and CDR2 FQNEAQ (reference sequence). The CDR3 is 16 residues long. CDR3 coding DNA: TGTGCCAGCAGCACCTCGGGACAGGGATTAGGCTATGGCTACACCTTC. It is translated as CASSTSGQGLGYGYTF.

With respect to this clonotype: A junction end diverges from the germline sequence, so it may reflect a read error. This chain connects TRBV7-8 to TRBJ2-3; 10 nucleotides align to TRBD2. There are 15 residues in the CDR3. Germline V lookup: CDR1 SGHVS, CDR2 FQNEAQ. The CDR3, as DNA: TGTGCCAGCAGCTTAGAGCGGGGGGGCACGGATACGCAGTATTTT. This encodes CASSLERGGTDTQYF. Drawing the rest from reference TRBV7-8 and TRBJ2-3, the complete variable domain is GAGVSQSPRYKVAKRGQDVALRCDPISGHVSLFWYQQALGQGPEFLTYFQNEAQLDKSGLPSDRFFAERPEGSVSTLKIQRTQQEDSAVYLCASSLERGGTDTQYFGPGTRLTVL.

The CDR3 DNA follows: TGTGCCAGCAGCCAACAGGTTGAAGCTTTCTTT. Its translation is CASSQQVEAFF. The rearrangement links TRBV3-1 to TRBJ1-1; D is uncertain. V shed 2 bases and J shed 7 bases, with 5 bases lying between them. CDR3 size: 11 residues. The germline CDR1 and CDR2 sequences are LGHDT and YNNKEL (reference sequence).

The gene calls are TRBV12-3 or TRBV12-4 and TRBJ1-6; D unresolved. The V end lost 6 bases, the J end lost 0 bases, and 9 bases lay between the germline ends. The CDR3 has 15 residues. The CDR3 loop is CASSQTSSYNSPLHF. As DNA, the CDR3 is TGTGCCAGCAGCCAGACGAGCTCCTATAATTCACCCCTCCACTTT.

The chain uses TRBV7-9 and TRBJ2-1; tentative D call: TRBD2 (5 bases). V lost 0 bases to trimming and J lost 1 base, with 13 bases between them. Germline assignment: CDR1 SEHNR and CDR2 FQNEAQ (reference sequence). The CDR3 spans 17 residues. CDR3 sequence (DNA): TGTGCCAGCAGCTTAGCGGTGGGAGTATGGTCCTACAATGAGCAGTTCTTC. Protein product: CASSLAVGVWSYNEQFF.

The V and J genes are TRBV7-9 and TRBJ2-1; TRBD2 matches at 15 bases. J gave up 9 bases and V 5 bases, and 17 bases lay outside the gene matches. This CDR3 comprises 19 residues. Germline CDR1 SEHNR, CDR2 FQNEAQ (reference sequence). As DNA, the CDR3 is TGTGCCAGCAGCCTTCCCGGACTAGCGGGAGGGCCGAGGGCGGTTGAGCAGTTCTTC. This gives the protein CASSLPGLAGGPRAVEQFF.

The genes are TRBV4-3 and TRBJ2-1; possible D gene TRBD2, 5 bases. The CDR3 totals 17 residues. With 0 bases removed from V and 4 bases from J, the gap between germline ends came to 16 bases. Germline V gives CDR1 LGHNA, CDR2 YSLEER. The CDR3 loop reads CASSQDGEGVGYNEQFF. CDR3 DNA sequence: TGCGCCAGCAGCCAAGATGGAGAGGGAGTGGGTTACAATGAGCAGTTCTTC.

The chain employs TRBV3-1 and TRBJ2-2, with TRBD2 matching over 9 bases. The CDR3 has 19 residues. CDR1 is LGHDT, CDR2 YNNKEL, per germline (reference sequence). V lost 4 bases, J lost 6 bases, and 18 bases stayed unmatched. The CDR3: CASSPPPQGVAGVAGELFF. The CDR3 DNA follows: TGTGCCAGCAGCCCTCCACCCCAAGGGGTAGCGGGAGTGGCCGGGGAGCTGTTTTTT.

The chain uses TRBV5-1 and TRBJ2-3; no firm D call. The CDR3 contains 15 residues. Trimming took 4 bases from V and 0 from J, leaving 12 bases between them. Germline V gene lookup returns CDR1 SGHRS and CDR2 YFSETQ. The CDR3 sequence is CASSTAYTSTDTQYF. Written as DNA, the CDR3 is TGCGCCAGCAGCACCGCCTATACTAGCACAGATACGCAGTATTTT.

This rearrangement joins TRBV12-3 or TRBV12-4 to TRBJ2-1, with TRBD2 matching 11 bases. The CDR3 sequence is 16 residues long. J was trimmed by 8 bases and V by 6 bases; bases with no gene match: 12. The CDR3 reads CASRLTSGSFLDEQFF. DNA of the CDR3: TGTGCCAGCAGGCTCACTAGCGGGAGTTTCTTGGATGAGCAGTTCTTC.

The rearrangement links TRBV10-3 to TRBJ1-1; 7 bases are a match to TRBD1. CDR3 length: 14 amino acids. The V gene end was trimmed by 0 bases and the J gene end by 7 bases; junction bases not matched to a gene: 5. CDR1 ENHRY and CDR2 SYGVKD come from the germline V gene. CDR3 in amino acids: CAISESGDRIEAFF. For the CDR3, the DNA is TGTGCCATCAGTGAGTCGGGGGACAGAATTGAAGCTTTCTTT.

The chain has TRBV4-1 and TRBJ2-1; TRBD2 is a possible D gene (6 bases). This CDR3 contains 15 residues. V was trimmed by 4 bases and J by 5 bases, leaving 15 bases between them. Germline V gene data show CDR1 as MGHRA and CDR2 as YSYEKL. The CDR3 sequence: CASSPGARGHNEQFF. CDR3 DNA sequence: TGCGCCAGCAGCCCCGGAGCGCGGGGACACAATGAGCAGTTCTTC.

For the CDR3, the DNA is TGCAGCGTTGCGAGTAGCGGGAAGACCCAGTACTTC. As protein: CSVASSGKTQYF. The chain recombines TRBV29-1 with TRBJ2-5; 8 positions agree with TRBD2. Germline CDR1 and CDR2: SQVTM and ANQGSEA. The CDR3 covers 12 residues. The V segment lost 4 bases and the J segment 6 bases; nucleotides outside the gene matches: 4.

The chain links TRBV7-2 to TRBJ2-2; 7 positions match TRBD1. V gave up 4 bases and J gave up 6 bases; unmatched junction bases: 11. The germline gives CDR1 SGHTA, CDR2 FQGNSA. The CDR3 is 16 amino acids. CDR3 amino acids: CASSSQATGRPGELFF. Written as DNA, the CDR3 is TGTGCCAGCAGCTCCCAGGCGACAGGGAGACCCGGGGAGCTGTTTTTT.

The CDR3 spells CSALQGSQADTQYF. CDR3 DNA sequence: TGCAGTGCGCTACAGGGGTCTCAAGCAGATACGCAGTATTTT. The chain is built from TRBV20-1 and TRBJ2-3, with TRBD1 matching 7 bases. Per the germline V gene, CDR1 is DFQATT and CDR2 is SNEGSKA (reference sequence). The CDR3 consists of 14 residues. V lost 6 bases, J lost 4 bases, and 10 bases stayed unmatched.

V gene TRBV10-3 combines with J gene TRBJ2-7; possible D gene TRBD1, 6 bases. The V gene's germline CDR1 is ENHRY and CDR2 SYGVKD. The V gene lost 2 bases and the J gene lost 2 bases, with 13 bases spanning the gap. CDR3 size: 15 residues. DNA for the CDR3: TGTGCCATCAGTGAGCTGTCGGGGACAACCTACGAGCAGTACTTC. It translates to CAISELSGTTYEQYF.